The 16 T cell receptor beta chains listed next were all sequenced from one sample in a study of metastatic and nonmetastatic thyroid tumors. TCRdb recomputed clones from the PCR reads via MiXCR. Among roughly 14,000 clones listed, around 30% were seen once. Until they underwent thyroid surgery, no patient had received any treatment. Sequenced material: tumor tissue. The receptors were sampled from a female donor with papillary thyroid cancer or a benign thyroid nodule (not recorded which). Some clones in this sample may be carry-over from other donors' samples.

The count of this clone is one. A much larger clonotype is one base distant, so this may be a read error. The chain employs TRBV18 and TRBJ2-5; no reliable D call. The CDR3 sequence is 13 residues long. Germline CDR1 reads KGHSH; CDR2 reads LQKENI. The CDR3 region is CASSWTAQEAQYF. CDR3 coding DNA: TGTGCCAGCTCATGGACGGCCCAAGAGGCCCAGTACTTC.

V is TRBV30 and J is TRBJ2-5; D may be TRBD1 (6 bases). The germline V gene encodes CDR1 GTSNPN and CDR2 SVGIG (reference sequence). The CDR3 runs 14 residues. V was clipped by 0 bases and J by 6 bases, with 14 bases between them. The CDR3 region is CAWSVSPGEQTQYF. The CDR3 DNA is TGTGCCTGGAGTGTATCGCCAGGGGAACAGACCCAGTACTTC.

This clone was recorded many times. The chain joins TRBV12-3 or TRBV12-4 to TRBJ1-2; D uncertain. The ends were cut back, 1 base at V and 7 bases at J, with 13 bases in the middle. The CDR3 spans 14 residues. Here the CDR3 reads CASSLGFSGFGYTF. The DNA of the CDR3 is TGTGCCAGCAGTTTAGGTTTTTCGGGGTTTGGCTACACCTTC.

This chain links TRBV20-1 with TRBJ2-7; D possibly uses TRBD1 or TRBD2 (7 bases each). Germline CDR1 is DFQATT and CDR2 is SNEGSKA (reference sequence). Deletions cut 6 bases from V and 6 bases from J, with 33 bases between. The CDR3 covers 18 residues. The CDR3 loop is CSAAGGGSSPFPMGEQYF. CDR3 DNA: TGCAGTGCCGCAGGGGGGGGCAGCAGCCCGTTTCCTATGGGCGAGCAGTACTTC.

This clone is deemed medium-sized. The rearrangement links TRBV12-3 or TRBV12-4 to TRBJ2-2; the match to TRBD1 covers 9 bases. V was clipped by 5 bases and J by 3 bases; unmatched bases: 4. The CDR3 contains 15 residues. Here the CDR3 DNA reads TGTGCCAGCAGTCGGGACAGGGTCTACACCGGGGAGCTGTTTTTT. Translating it yields CASSRDRVYTGELFF.

The chain couples TRBV6-5 to TRBJ2-2; D might be TRBD1 or TRBD2, each matching 6 bases. This CDR3 is 14 amino acids long. Trimming stripped 5 bases from V and 6 bases from J, with 13 bases between. CDR1 is MNHEY, CDR2 SVGAGI, per germline. The CDR3, as DNA: TGTGCCAGCAGTGTACTAGCAGGGGCCGGGGAGCTGTTTTTT. Translated, it gives CASSVLAGAGELFF.

This clone was found many times. This may be a read error, as it is one base from a much larger clone. At the DNA level, this CDR3 is encoded by other sequences in the same sample as well. The CDR3 spells CASSPRRDRGPNTEAFF. The CDR3 DNA sequence: TGCGCCAGCAGTCCCCGCCGGGACAGGGGGCCGAACACTGAAGCTTTCTTT. This chain connects TRBV6-1 to TRBJ1-1; 12 positions agree with TRBD1. Germline loops: CDR1 MNHNS, CDR2 SASEGT. The CDR3 spans 17 residues.

The chain has TRBV19 and TRBJ1-6, with 9 positions matching TRBD1. CDR3 size: 15 residues. Per the germline V gene, CDR1 is LNHDA and CDR2 is SQIVND (reference sequence). V lost 4 bases to trimming and J lost 9 bases; unmatched junction nucleotides: 7. CDR3 protein: CASSTWTGDSSPLHF. CDR3 DNA sequence: TGTGCCAGTAGTACCTGGACAGGGGATAGTTCACCCCTCCACTTT. Filled out from reference TRBV19 and TRBJ1-6, the complete variable domain reads DGGITQSPKYLFRKEGQNVTLSCEQNLNHDAMYWYRQDPGQGLRLIYYSQIVNDFQKGDIAEGYSVSREKKESFPLTVTSAQKNPTAFYLCASSTWTGDSSPLHFGNGTRLTVT.

V usage is TRBV7-3 and J usage is TRBJ2-1; the D is unclear. The CDR3 totals 15 residues. V was clipped by 2 bases and J by 5 bases, with 13 bases between them. CDR1 is SGHTA, CDR2 FQGTGA, per germline. The CDR3: CASSLGMGINNEQFF. As DNA, the CDR3 is TGTGCCAGCAGCTTAGGGATGGGGATTAACAATGAGCAGTTCTTC.

Ten or more counts support this clone. Relative to the germline gene, one junction end is altered; a read error may explain this. The chain combines TRBV28 with TRBJ1-4; TRBD1 matches 7 bases. The CDR3 has 15 amino acids. Looked up from germline, CDR1 is MDHEN and CDR2 is SYDVKM. For the CDR3, the DNA is TGTGCCAGCAGTCCTCGACAGGGTAATATGAAAAAGCTGTTTTTT. Amino acids: CASSPRQGNMKKLFF.

The gene calls are TRBV20-1 and TRBJ2-1, with 12 bases lining up with TRBD2. This CDR3 is built from 14 residues. Per the germline V gene, CDR1 is DFQATT and CDR2 is SNEGSKA (reference sequence). V was clipped by 6 bases and J by 10 bases; unmatched bases: 10. CDR3 in amino acids: CSAPIRTSGNEQFF. CDR3 DNA: TGCAGTGCCCCTATTCGGACTAGCGGGAACGAGCAGTTCTTC.

This clone has just a few counts. A much larger clone differs by one base, so this may be a read error. This rearrangement joins TRBV2 to TRBJ2-5; D not certain. V was cut by 6 bases and J by 5 bases, with 13 bases left in between. The CDR3 spans 13 residues. In germline, CDR1 is SNHLY, CDR2 FYNNEI. As DNA, the CDR3 is TGTGCCAGCAGCAGAGAGCTAGTTGAGACCCAGTACTTC. Protein: CASSRELVETQYF. Supplemented by reference TRBV2 and TRBJ2-5, the full variable domain reads EPEVTQTPSHQVTQMGQEVILRCVPISNHLYFYWYRQILGQKVEFLVSFYNNEISEKSEIFDDQFSVERPDGSNFTLKIRSTKLEDSAMYFCASSRELVETQYFGPGTRLLVL.

CDR3 in amino acids: CASTRTSGSSYEQYF. The DNA of the CDR3 is TGTGCCAGCACTCGGACTAGCGGGAGTTCTTACGAGCAGTACTTC. The V and J genes are TRBV6-1 and TRBJ2-7; 13 bases match TRBD2. CDR1 and CDR2 (germline): MNHNS, SASEGT. The V segment lost 7 bases and the J segment 4 bases; nucleotides outside the gene matches: 7. The CDR3 covers 15 residues.

This clone was seen ten or more times. The genes are TRBV19 and TRBJ1-1; the D is unclear. The germline CDR1 and CDR2 sequences are LNHDA and SQIVND (reference sequence). The ends were cut back, 7 bases at V and 11 bases at J, with 20 bases in the middle. The CDR3 covers 13 residues. The CDR3 is CASTSKVLGMAFF. CDR3 in DNA: TGTGCCAGTACTTCCAAGGTTCTGGGTATGGCTTTCTTT.

DNA for the CDR3: TGTGCCAGCAGTGGAGGGACAGGGGGTAGGTACGAGCAGTACTTC. The encoded protein is CASSGGTGGRYEQYF. The chain combines TRBV6-1 with TRBJ2-7; 11 bases agree with TRBD1. Germline CDR1 is MNHNS and CDR2 is SASEGT. This CDR3 region has 15 residues. Trimming at V came to 4 bases and at J to 4 bases, leaving 6 bases not matched to a gene.

In its sample, this clone is medium-sized (0.01 to 0.1%). V gene TRBV7-2 combines with J gene TRBJ2-6, with unresolved D. The CDR3 length is 15 residues. Trimming took 1 base from V and 3 from J, leaving 7 bases between them. The germline CDR1 and CDR2 sequences are SGHTA and FQGNSA. The CDR3 sequence is CASSLEVVGANVLTF. The CDR3 nucleotides are TGTGCCAGCAGCTTAGAGGTGGTTGGGGCCAACGTCCTGACTTTC.